The 14 T cell receptor beta chains in this list originate from one sample, sequenced in a study of cytomegalovirus exposure and HLA in healthy donors. Amplification used 60 Vbeta primers and 13 Jbeta primers. The protocol was immunoSEQ multiplex PCR, while the TCRdb copy is restricted to in-frame clones and leaves out a portion. Found here are roughly 100,000 clones, 82% of them singletons; the top ten hold approximately 1.5%. The sequencing sample was made of PBMCs. These receptors originate from a man between 45 and 60 years old in good health and CMV-seronegative.

This clone is a singleton in its sample. The chain employs TRBV7-9 and TRBJ2-5; TRBD1 aligns across 11 bases. Trimming removed 7 bases from V and 5 bases from J; junction bases left unmatched: 12. The CDR3 contains 16 residues. Germline CDR1 is SEHNR and CDR2 is FQNEAQ (reference sequence). For the CDR3, the DNA is TGTGCCAGCACCTCCGGGACAGGGGGATGGGAGGAGACCCAGTACTTC. It is translated as CASTSGTGGWEETQYF.

This rearrangement joins TRBV18 to TRBJ2-3, with a possible D match to TRBD1 (5 bases). The CDR3 consists of 14 residues. V lost 6 bases to trimming and J lost 6 bases, with 16 bases between them. Looked up from germline, CDR1 is KGHSH and CDR2 is LQKENI. CDR3 in DNA: TGTGCCAGCTCCGACAGTACCCTAGGGGATACGCAGTATTTT. It encodes CASSDSTLGDTQYF.

The chain links TRBV6-6 to TRBJ1-2; unclear D gene. Germline V CDR1 and CDR2: MNHNY, SVGAGI (reference sequence). The V end was cut by 10 bases, the J end by 4 bases, with 19 bases between. The CDR3 spans 14 residues. CDR3 sequence reads: CATCAAARGYGYTF. DNA for the CDR3: TGTGCCACCTGTGCTGCAGCGAGAGGCTATGGCTACACCTTC.

This chain joins TRBV10-3 and TRBJ1-3; D is perhaps TRBD1 (5 bases). This CDR3 is built from 15 residues. V was pared by 6 bases and J by 0 bases, with 12 bases between. CDR1 ENHRY and CDR2 SYGVKD come from the germline V gene. The CDR3 here is CAIRGTGNSGNTIYF. The CDR3 DNA is TGTGCCATCAGGGGAACAGGCAACTCTGGAAACACCATATATTTT.

The chain is built from TRBV6-4 and TRBJ1-1; TRBD1 matches 11 bases. Losses at the gene ends were 4 bases for V and 3 bases for J; bases not matched to a gene: 7. CDR3 length equals 16 residues. Germline V CDR1 and CDR2: MRHNA, SNTAGT. This chain's CDR3 is CASSGTGGARYTEAFF. The DNA for the CDR3 is TGTGCCAGCAGTGGGACAGGGGGCGCAAGATACACTGAAGCTTTCTTT.

This sequence joins TRBV6-6 and TRBJ2-1; D is undetermined. The CDR3 is 14 residues long. Trimming removed 2 bases at V and 7 bases at J, with 12 bases between. Germline V gives CDR1 MNHNY, CDR2 SVGAGI (reference sequence). CDR3 nucleotides: TGTGCCAGCAGTTACCGCGTACAGACGAATGAGCAGTTCTTC. Translated, it gives CASSYRVQTNEQFF.

V and J are TRBV7-2 and TRBJ1-2; no clear D. Per the germline V gene, CDR1 is SGHTA and CDR2 is FQGNSA. The CDR3 length is 12 residues. The V gene lost 5 bases and the J gene lost 4 bases, with 8 bases spanning the gap. The CDR3 DNA is TGTGCCAGCAGCCCCTTGGCCTATGGCTACACCTTC. Translated, it gives CASSPLAYGYTF.

V gene TRBV5-1 combines with J gene TRBJ1-6, with 10 bases lining up with TRBD1. The CDR3 is made up of 15 amino acids. The V gene's germline CDR1 is SGHRS and CDR2 YFSETQ. V lost 0 bases, J lost 10 bases, and 4 bases stayed unmatched. DNA for the CDR3: TGCGCCAGCAGCTTGGCGGGACAGGGGTTCTCACCCCTCCACTTT. Translation gives CASSLAGQGFSPLHF. The full variable domain, its missing parts supplied by reference TRBV5-1 and TRBJ1-6, is KAGVTQTPRYLIKTRGQQVTLSCSPISGHRSVSWYQQTPGQGLQFLFEYFSETQRNKGNFPGRFSGRQFSNSRSEMNVSTLELGDSALYLCASSLAGQGFSPLHFGNGTRLTVT.

This chain links TRBV5-4 with TRBJ1-1; 12 bases are a match to TRBD1. The germline gives CDR1 SGHNT, CDR2 YYREEE (reference sequence). The CDR3 spans 14 residues. Trimming removed 4 bases from V and 9 bases from J; junction bases left unmatched: 7. CDR3 sequence: CASSPGTGGAKAFF. DNA of the CDR3: TGTGCCAGCAGCCCCGGGACAGGGGGCGCAAAAGCTTTCTTT.

The genes are TRBV2 and TRBJ2-2; 9 bases fit TRBD2. This CDR3 has 13 amino acids. Germline assignment: CDR1 SNHLY and CDR2 FYNNEI. The J segment lost 6 bases and the V segment lost 6 bases, leaving 2 bases of the junction unmatched. The CDR3 reads CASRAGGSGELFF. The CDR3 DNA is TGTGCCAGCAGGGCGGGGGGGTCCGGGGAGCTGTTTTTT. The full variable domain, with the rest looked up from reference TRBV2 and TRBJ2-2, is EPEVTQTPSHQVTQMGQEVILRCVPISNHLYFYWYRQILGQKVEFLVSFYNNEISEKSEIFDDQFSVERPDGSNFTLKIRSTKLEDSAMYFCASRAGGSGELFFGEGSRLTVL.

J is TRBJ1-2 and V is TRBV2; weak D call: TRBD1 (6 bases). V shed 4 bases and J shed 5 bases, with 11 bases lying between them. Germline CDR1 and CDR2: SNHLY and FYNNEI. This CDR3 is 13 amino acids long. CDR3 nucleotides: TGTGCCAGCAGTGTAGGGGGGGCTTATGGCTACACCTTC. It codes for CASSVGGAYGYTF.

V usage is TRBV19 and J usage is TRBJ1-4; 8 positions agree with TRBD1. The V and J ends lost 6 bases and 7 bases, in that order; junction bases with no gene match: 7. Germline V CDR1 and CDR2: LNHDA, SQIVND (reference sequence). There are 14 residues in the CDR3. The CDR3 spells CASRSQGAGEKLFF. For the CDR3, the DNA is TGTGCCAGTAGAAGTCAGGGGGCTGGTGAAAAACTGTTTTTT.

The chain links TRBV15 to TRBJ2-1, with 7 bases fitting TRBD2. This CDR3 has 16 amino acids. Germline CDR1 reads LNHNV; CDR2 reads YYDKDF (reference sequence). J was trimmed by 4 bases and V by 2 bases; bases with no gene match: 8. This CDR3 reads CATSRPLGGSYNEQFF. The CDR3 nucleotides read TGTGCCACCAGCAGACCTCTCGGGGGGTCATACAATGAGCAGTTCTTC.

This chain uses TRBV5-6 with TRBJ1-5; 7 nucleotides align to TRBD1. This CDR3 comprises 14 residues. Germline trimming cut 4 bases from V and 7 bases from J; bases unmatched to any gene: 8. Looked up from germline, CDR1 is SGHDT and CDR2 is YYEEEE. The DNA of the CDR3 is TGTGCCAGCAGCCTGAGGGGGCCCGGACAGCCCCAGCATTTT. It encodes CASSLRGPGQPQHF.